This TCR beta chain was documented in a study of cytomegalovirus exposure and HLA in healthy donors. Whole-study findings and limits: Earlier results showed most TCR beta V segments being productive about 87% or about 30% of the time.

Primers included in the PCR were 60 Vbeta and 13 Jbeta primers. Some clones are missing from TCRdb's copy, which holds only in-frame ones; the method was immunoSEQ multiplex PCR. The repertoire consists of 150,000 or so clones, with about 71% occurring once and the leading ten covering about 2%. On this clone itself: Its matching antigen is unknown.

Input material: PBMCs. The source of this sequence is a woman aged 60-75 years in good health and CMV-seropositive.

The CDR3 DNA is TGTGCCATCAGTGAGTCGGGAGGGTTTAGCAATCAGCCCCAGCATTTT. Encoded protein: CAISESGGFSNQPQHF. The chain employs TRBV10-3 and TRBJ1-5, with D hard to call. V was trimmed by 0 bases and J by 0 bases, leaving 9 bases between them. This CDR3 has 16 residues. Germline lookup yields CDR1 ENHRY and CDR2 SYGVKD.